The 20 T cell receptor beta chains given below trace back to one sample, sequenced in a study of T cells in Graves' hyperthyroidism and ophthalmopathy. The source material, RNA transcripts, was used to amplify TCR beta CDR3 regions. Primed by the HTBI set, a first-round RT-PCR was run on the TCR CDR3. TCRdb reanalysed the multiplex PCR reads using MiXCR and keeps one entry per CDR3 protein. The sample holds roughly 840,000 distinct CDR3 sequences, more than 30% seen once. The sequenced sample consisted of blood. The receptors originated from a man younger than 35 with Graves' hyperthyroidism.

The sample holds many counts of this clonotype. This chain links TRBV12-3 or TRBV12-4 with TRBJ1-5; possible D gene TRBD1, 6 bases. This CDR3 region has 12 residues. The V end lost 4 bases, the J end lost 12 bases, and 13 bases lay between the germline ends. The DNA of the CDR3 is TGTGCCAGCAGTTCCACCCCAGGGGACCAGCATTTT. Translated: CASSSTPGDQHF.

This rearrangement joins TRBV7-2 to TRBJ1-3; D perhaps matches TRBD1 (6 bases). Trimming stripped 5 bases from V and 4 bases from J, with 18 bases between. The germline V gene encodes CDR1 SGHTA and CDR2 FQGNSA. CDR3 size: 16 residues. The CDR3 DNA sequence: TGTGCCAGCAGCGCTCGAGGAGCGGGGGCAGGAAACACCATATATTTT. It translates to CASSARGAGAGNTIYF.

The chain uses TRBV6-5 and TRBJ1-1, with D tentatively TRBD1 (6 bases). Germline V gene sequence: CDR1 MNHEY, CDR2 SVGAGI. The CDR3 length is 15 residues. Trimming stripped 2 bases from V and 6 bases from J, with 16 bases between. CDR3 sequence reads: CASSYGDEGVAEAFF. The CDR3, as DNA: TGTGCCAGCAGTTACGGAGATGAGGGGGTCGCTGAAGCTTTCTTT.

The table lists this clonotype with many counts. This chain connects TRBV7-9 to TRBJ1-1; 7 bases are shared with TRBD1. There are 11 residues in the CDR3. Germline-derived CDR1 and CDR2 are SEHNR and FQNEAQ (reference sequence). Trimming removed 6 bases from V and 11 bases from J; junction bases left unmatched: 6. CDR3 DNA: TGTGCCAGCAGGCTAGACAGGGTTGCTTTCTTT. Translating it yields CASRLDRVAFF.

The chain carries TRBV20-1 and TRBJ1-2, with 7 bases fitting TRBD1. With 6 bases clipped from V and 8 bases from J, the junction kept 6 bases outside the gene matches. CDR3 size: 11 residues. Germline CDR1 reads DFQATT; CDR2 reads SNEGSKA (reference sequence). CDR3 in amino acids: CSASQGIGYTF. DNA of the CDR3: TGCAGTGCGTCACAGGGGATCGGCTACACCTTC.

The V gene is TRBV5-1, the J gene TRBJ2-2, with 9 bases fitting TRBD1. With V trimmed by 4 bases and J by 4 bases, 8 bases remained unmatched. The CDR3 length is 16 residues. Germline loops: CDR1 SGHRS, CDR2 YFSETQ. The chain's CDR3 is CASSPGTGPFTGELFF. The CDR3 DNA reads TGCGCCAGCAGCCCCGGGACAGGGCCTTTCACCGGGGAGCTGTTTTTT.

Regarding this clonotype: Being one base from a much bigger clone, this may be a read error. The CDR3 region has the DNA TGTGCCAGCAGTTGGACAGGCGCCCGAGAGACCCAGTACTTC. The encoded protein is CASSWTGARETQYF. The chain is built from TRBV7-3 and TRBJ2-5, with 7 bases aligning to TRBD1. CDR3 size: 14 residues. V lost 6 bases and J lost 4; bases outside the gene matches: 8. Germline V lookup: CDR1 SGHTA, CDR2 FQGTGA.

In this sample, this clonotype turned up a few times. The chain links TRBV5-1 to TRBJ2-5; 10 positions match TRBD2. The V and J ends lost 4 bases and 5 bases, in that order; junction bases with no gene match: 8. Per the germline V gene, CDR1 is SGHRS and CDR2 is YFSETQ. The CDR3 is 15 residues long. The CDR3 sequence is CASSGSGGIEETQYF. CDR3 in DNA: TGCGCCAGCAGCGGTAGCGGGGGGATCGAGGAGACCCAGTACTTC.

The CDR3 is CASMGGGNSPLHF. DNA for the CDR3: TGTGCCAGCATGGGGGGCGGTAATTCACCCCTCCACTTT. The chain uses TRBV6-1 and TRBJ1-6; the D gene is possibly TRBD1 (6 bases). Germline values: CDR1 MNHNS, CDR2 SASEGT. The CDR3 is 13 residues long. The ends were cut back, 7 bases at V and 6 bases at J, with 10 bases in the middle.

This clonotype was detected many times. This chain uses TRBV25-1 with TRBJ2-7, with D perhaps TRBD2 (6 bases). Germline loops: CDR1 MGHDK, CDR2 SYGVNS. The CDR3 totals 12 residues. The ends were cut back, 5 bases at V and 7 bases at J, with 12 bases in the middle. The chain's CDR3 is CASSSAAGEQYF. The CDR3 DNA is TGTGCCAGCAGTTCCGCCGCGGGGGAGCAGTACTTC.

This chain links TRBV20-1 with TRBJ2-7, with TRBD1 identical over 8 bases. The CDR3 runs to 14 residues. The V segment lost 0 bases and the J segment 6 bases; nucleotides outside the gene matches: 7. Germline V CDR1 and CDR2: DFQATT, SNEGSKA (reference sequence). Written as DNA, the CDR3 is TGCAGTGCTAGAGATCCCCAGGGGGCACGCGAGCAGTACTTC. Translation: CSARDPQGAREQYF.

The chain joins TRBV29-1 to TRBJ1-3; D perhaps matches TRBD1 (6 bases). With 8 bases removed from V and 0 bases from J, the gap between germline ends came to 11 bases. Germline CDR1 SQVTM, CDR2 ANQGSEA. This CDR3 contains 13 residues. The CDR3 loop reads CSLEDSSGNTIYF. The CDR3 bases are TGCAGCTTAGAGGACAGCTCTGGAAACACCATATATTTT.

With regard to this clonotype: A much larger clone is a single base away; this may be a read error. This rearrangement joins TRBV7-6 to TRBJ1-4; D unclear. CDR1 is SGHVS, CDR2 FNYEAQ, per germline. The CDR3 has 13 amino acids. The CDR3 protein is CASSASVVEKLVF. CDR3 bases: TGTGCCAGCAGCGCCTCAGTGGTTGAAAAACTGGTTTTT.

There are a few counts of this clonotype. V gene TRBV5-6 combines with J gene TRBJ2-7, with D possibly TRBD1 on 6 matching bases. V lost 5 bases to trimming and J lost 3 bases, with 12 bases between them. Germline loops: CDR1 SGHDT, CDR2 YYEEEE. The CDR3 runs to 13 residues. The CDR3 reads CASRFQGNYEQYF. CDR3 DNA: TGTGCCAGCAGGTTCCAGGGGAACTACGAGCAGTACTTC.

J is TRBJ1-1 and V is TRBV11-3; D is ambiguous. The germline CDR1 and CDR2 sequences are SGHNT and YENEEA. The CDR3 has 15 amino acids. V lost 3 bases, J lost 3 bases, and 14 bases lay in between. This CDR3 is CASSLGNTLYTEAFF. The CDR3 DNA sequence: TGTGCCAGCAGCTTGGGGAATACACTATACACTGAAGCTTTCTTT.

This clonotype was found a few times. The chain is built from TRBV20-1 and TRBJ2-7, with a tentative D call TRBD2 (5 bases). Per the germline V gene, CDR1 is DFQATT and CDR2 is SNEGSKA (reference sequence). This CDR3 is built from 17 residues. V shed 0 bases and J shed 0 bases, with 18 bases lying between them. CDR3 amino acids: CSARDLGIVGDSYEQYF. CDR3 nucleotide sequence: TGCAGTGCTAGAGATCTGGGAATCGTGGGAGACTCCTACGAGCAGTACTTC.

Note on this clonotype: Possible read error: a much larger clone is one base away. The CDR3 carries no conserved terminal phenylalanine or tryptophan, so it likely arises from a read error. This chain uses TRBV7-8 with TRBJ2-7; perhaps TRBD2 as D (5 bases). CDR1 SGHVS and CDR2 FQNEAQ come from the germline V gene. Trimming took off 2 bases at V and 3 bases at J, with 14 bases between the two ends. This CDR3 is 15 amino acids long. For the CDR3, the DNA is TGTGCCAGCAGCTTAAGCGGAGCTTTCATCTACGAGCAGTACTCC. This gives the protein CASSLSGAFIYEQYS.

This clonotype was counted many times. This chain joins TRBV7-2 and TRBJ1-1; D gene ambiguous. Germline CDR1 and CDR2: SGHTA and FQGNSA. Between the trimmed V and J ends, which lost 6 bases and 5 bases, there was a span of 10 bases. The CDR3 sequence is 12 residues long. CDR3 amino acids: CASSYAGTEAFF. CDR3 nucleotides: TGTGCCAGCAGTTACGCGGGGACTGAAGCTTTCTTT.

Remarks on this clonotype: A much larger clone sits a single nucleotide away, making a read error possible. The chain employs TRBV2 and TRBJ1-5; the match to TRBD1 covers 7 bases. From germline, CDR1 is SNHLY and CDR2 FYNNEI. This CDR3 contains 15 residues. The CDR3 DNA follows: TGTACCAGCAGACTTGAGGGACAGACCAATCAGCCCCAGCATTTT. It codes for CTSRLEGQTNQPQHF.

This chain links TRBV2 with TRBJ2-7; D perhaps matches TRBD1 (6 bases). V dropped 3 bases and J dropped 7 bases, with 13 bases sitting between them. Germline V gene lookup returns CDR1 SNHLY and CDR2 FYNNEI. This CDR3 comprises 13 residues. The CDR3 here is CASSEDSWKEQYF. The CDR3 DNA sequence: TGTGCCAGCAGTGAGGACAGTTGGAAAGAGCAGTACTTC.